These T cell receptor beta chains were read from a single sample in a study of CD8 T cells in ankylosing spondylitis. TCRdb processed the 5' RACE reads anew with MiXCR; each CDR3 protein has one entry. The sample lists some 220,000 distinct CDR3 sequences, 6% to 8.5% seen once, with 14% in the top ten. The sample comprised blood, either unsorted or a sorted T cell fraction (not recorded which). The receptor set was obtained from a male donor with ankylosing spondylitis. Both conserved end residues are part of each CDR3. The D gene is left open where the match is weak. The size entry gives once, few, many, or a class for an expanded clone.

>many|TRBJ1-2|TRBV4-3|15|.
CASSPSVRTTYGYTF
TGCGCCAGCAGCCCCTCCGTGCGGACAACCTATGGCTACACCTTC
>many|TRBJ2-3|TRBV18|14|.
CASSPPGNVDTQYF
TGTGCCAGCTCACCACCGGGGAATGTAGATACGCAGTATTTT
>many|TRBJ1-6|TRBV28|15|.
CASSPPLTGSSPLHF
TGTGCCAGCAGTCCCCCCCTGACAGGTAGTTCACCCCTCCACTTT
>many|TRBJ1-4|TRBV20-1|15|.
CSARGAGRANEKLFF
TGCAGTGCTAGAGGAGCAGGGAGGGCTAATGAAAAACTGTTTTTT
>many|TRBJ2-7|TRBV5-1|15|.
CASSLGLGNPYEQYF
TGCGCCAGCAGCTTGGGCCTCGGGAATCCCTACGAGCAGTACTTC
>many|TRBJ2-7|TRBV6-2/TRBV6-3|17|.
CASTEFSLGQRAYEQYF
TGTGCCAGCACCGAATTTTCCCTTGGACAGCGAGCCTACGAGCAGTACTTC
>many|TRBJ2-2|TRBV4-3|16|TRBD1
CASSPSRTGHTGELFF
TGCGCCAGCAGCCCAAGTAGGACAGGTCACACCGGGGAGCTGTTTTTT
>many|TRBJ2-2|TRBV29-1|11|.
CSVGDAGELFF
TGCAGCGTCGGGGATGCCGGGGAGCTGTTTTTT
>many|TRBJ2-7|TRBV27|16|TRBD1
CASSLSPGTGFYEQYF
TGTGCCAGCAGTTTAAGTCCCGGGACAGGGTTCTACGAGCAGTACTTC
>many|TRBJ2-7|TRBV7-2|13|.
CASSLAPIYEQYF
TGTGCCAGCAGCTTAGCGCCCATTTACGAGCAGTACTTC
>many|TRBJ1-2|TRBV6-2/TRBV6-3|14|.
CASRPTGILGGYTF
TGTGCCAGCAGACCTACAGGGATTCTAGGAGGCTACACCTTC
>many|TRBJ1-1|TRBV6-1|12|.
CASRTLGTEAFF
TGTGCCAGCCGAACCTTGGGCACTGAAGCTTTCTTT